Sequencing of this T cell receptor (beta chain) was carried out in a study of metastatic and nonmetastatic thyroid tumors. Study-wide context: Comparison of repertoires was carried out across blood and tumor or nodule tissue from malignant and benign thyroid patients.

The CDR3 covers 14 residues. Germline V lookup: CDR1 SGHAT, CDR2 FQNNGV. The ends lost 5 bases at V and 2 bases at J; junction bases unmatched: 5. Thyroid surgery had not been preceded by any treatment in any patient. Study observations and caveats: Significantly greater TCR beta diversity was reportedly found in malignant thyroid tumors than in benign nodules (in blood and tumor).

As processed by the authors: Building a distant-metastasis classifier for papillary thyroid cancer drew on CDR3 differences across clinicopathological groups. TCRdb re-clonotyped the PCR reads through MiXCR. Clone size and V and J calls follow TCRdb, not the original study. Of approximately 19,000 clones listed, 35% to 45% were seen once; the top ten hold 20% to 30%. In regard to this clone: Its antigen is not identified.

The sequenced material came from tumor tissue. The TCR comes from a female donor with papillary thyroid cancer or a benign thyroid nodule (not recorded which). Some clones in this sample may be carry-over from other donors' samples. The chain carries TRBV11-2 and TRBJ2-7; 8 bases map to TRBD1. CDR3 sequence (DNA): TGTGCCAGCAGCACCAGGGGGCCTGCCTACGAGCAGTACTTC. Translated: CASSTRGPAYEQYF.